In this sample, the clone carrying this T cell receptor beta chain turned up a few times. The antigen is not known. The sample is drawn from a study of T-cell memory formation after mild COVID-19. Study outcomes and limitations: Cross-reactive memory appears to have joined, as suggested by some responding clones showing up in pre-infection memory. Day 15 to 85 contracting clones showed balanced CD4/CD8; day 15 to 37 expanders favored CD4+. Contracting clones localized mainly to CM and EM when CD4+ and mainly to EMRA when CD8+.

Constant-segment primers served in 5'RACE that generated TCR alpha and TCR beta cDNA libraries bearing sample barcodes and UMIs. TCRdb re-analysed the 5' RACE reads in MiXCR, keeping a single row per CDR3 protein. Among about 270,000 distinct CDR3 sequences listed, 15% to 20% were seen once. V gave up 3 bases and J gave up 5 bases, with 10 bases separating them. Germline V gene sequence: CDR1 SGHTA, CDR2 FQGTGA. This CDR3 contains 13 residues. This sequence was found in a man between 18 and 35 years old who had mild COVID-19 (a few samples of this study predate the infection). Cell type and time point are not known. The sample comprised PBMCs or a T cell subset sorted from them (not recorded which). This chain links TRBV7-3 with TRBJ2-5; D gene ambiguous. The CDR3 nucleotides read TGTGCCAGCAGCTTTAGTAAGCAGGAGACCCAGTACTTC. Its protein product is CASSFSKQETQYF.